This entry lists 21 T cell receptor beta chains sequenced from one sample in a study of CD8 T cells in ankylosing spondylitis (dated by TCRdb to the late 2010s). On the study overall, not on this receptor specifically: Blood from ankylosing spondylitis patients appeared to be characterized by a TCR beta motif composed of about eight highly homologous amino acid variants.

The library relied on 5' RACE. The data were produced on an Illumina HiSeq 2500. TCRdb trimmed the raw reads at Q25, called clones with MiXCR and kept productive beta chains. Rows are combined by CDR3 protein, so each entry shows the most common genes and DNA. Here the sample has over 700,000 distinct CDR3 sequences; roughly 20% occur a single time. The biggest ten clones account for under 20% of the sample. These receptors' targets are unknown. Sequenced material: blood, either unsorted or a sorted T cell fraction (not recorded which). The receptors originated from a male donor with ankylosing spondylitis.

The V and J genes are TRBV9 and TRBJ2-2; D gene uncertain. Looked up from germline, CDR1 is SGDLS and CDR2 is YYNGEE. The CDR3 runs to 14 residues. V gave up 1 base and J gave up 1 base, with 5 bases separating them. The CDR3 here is CASSVLLNTGELFF. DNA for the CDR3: TGTGCCAGCAGCGTATTACTGAACACCGGGGAGCTGTTTTTT.

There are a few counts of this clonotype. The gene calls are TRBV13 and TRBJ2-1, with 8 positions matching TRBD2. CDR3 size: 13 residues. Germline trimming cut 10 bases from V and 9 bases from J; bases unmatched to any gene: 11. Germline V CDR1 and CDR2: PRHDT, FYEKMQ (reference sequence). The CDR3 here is CATGEREYLEQFF. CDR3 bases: TGTGCCACCGGGGAGCGGGAGTATCTTGAGCAGTTCTTC. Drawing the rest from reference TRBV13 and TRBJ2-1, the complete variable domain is AAGVIQSPRHLIKEKRETATLKCYPIPRHDTVYWYQQGPGQDPQFLISFYEKMQSDKGSIPDRFSAQQFSDYHSELNMSSLELGDSALYFCATGEREYLEQFFGPGTRLTVL.

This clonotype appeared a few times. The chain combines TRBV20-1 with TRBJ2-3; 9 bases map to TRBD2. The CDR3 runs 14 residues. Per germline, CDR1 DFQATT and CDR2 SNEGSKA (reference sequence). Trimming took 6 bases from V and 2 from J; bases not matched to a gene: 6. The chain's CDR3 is CSAPLAGLTDTQYF. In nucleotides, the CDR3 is TGCAGTGCGCCACTAGCGGGTCTCACAGATACGCAGTATTTT.

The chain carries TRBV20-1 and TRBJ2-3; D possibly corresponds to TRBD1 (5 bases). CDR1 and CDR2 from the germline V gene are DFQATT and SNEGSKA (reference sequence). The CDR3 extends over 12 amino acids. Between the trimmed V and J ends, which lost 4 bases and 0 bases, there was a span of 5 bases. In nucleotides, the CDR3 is TGCAGTGCTAAGGGGAGCACAGATACGCAGTATTTT. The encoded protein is CSAKGSTDTQYF.

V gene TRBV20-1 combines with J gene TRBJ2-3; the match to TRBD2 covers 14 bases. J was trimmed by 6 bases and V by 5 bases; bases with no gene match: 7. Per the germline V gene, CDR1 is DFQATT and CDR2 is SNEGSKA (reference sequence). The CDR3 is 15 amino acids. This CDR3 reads CSAGTSGGRRDTQYF. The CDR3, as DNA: TGCAGTGCTGGGACTAGCGGGGGCCGTCGGGATACGCAGTATTTT.

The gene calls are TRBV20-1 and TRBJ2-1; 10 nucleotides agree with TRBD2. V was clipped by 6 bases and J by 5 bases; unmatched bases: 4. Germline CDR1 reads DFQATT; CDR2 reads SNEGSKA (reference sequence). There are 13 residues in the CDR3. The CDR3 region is CSAWTSGDNEQFF. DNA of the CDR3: TGCAGTGCGTGGACTAGCGGCGACAATGAGCAGTTCTTC.

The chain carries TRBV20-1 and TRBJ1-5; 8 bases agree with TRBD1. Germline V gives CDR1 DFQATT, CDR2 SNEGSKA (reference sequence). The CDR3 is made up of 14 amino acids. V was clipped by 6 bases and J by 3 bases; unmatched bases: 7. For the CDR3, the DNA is TGCAGTGCGCCTGGACAGGGTGACAATCAGCCCCAGCATTTT. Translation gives CSAPGQGDNQPQHF.

In DNA form, the CDR3 reads TGCAGTGCTAGTTCTAAGGTGGTAGAAAAACTGTTTTTT. It codes for CSASSKVVEKLFF. This chain uses TRBV20-1 with TRBJ1-4, with D unresolved. Between the trimmed V and J ends, which lost 3 bases and 8 bases, there was a span of 13 bases. Germline V gene lookup returns CDR1 DFQATT and CDR2 SNEGSKA (reference sequence). The CDR3 contains 13 residues.

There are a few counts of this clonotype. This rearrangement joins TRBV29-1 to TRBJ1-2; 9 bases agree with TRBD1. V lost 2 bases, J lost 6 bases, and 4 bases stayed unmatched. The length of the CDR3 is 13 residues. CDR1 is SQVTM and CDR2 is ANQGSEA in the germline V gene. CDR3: CSVEYGTGNGYTF. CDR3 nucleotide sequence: TGCAGCGTTGAATATGGGACAGGGAATGGCTACACCTTC.

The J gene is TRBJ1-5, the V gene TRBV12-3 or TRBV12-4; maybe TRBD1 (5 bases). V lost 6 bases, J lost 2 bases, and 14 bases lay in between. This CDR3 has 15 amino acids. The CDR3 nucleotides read TGTGCCAGCAGCCTGGGAGGGGACGGCAATCAGCCCCAGCATTTT. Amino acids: CASSLGGDGNQPQHF.

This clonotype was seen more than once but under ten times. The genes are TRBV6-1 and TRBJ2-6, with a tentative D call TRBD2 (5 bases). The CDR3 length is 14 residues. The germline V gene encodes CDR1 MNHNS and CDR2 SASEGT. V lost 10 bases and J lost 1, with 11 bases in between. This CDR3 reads CAISGGSGANVLTF. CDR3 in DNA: TGTGCCATCTCTGGCGGGTCTGGGGCCAACGTCCTGACTTTC.

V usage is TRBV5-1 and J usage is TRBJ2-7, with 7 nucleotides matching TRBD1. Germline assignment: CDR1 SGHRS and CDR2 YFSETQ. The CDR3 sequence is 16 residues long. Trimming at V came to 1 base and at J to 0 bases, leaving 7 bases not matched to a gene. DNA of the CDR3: TGCGCCAGCAGCTTGAGACCGGGACAGATCTCCTACGAGCAGTACTTC. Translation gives CASSLRPGQISYEQYF.

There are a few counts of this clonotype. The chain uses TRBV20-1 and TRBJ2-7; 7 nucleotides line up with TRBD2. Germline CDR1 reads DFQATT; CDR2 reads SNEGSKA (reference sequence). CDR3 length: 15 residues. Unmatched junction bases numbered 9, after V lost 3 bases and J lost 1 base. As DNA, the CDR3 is TGCAGTGCTAGGTCGTGGGAGGGCCGGTCCTACGAGCAGTACTTC. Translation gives CSARSWEGRSYEQYF.

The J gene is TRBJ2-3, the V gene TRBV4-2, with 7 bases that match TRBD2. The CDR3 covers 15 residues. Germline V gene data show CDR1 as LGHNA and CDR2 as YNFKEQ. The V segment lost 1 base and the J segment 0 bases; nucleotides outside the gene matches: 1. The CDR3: CASSQGEGSTDTQYF. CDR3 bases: TGTGCCAGCAGCCAAGGGGAGGGGAGCACAGATACGCAGTATTTT.

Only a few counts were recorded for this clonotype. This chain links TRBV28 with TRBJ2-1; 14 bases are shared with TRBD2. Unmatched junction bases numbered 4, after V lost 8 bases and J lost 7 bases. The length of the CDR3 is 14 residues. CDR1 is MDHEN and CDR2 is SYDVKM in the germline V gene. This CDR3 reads CASGTSGGGNEQFF. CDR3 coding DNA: TGTGCCAGCGGGACTAGCGGGGGAGGGAATGAGCAGTTCTTC.

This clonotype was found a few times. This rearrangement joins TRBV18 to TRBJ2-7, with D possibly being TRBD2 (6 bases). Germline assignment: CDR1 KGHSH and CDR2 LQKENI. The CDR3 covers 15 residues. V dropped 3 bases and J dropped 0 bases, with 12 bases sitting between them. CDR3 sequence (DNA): TGTGCCAGCTCACCCAATGGAGGGAGCTCCTACGAGCAGTACTTC. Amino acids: CASSPNGGSSYEQYF.

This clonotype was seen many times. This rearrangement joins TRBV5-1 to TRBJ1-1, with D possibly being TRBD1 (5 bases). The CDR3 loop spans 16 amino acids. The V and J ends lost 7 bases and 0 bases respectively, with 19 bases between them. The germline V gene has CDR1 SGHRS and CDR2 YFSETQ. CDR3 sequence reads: CASQKQDWAMNTEAFF. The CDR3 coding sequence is TGCGCCAGCCAAAAACAGGATTGGGCCATGAACACTGAAGCTTTCTTT. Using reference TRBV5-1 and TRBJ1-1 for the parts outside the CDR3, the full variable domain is KAGVTQTPRYLIKTRGQQVTLSCSPISGHRSVSWYQQTPGQGLQFLFEYFSETQRNKGNFPGRFSGRQFSNSRSEMNVSTLELGDSALYLCASQKQDWAMNTEAFFGQGTRLTVV.

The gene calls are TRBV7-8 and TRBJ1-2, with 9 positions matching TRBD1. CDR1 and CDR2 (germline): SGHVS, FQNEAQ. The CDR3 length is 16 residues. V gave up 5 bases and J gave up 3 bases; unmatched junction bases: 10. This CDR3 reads CASSPDEGQGYYGYTF. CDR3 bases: TGTGCCAGCAGCCCTGACGAGGGACAGGGATACTATGGCTACACCTTC.

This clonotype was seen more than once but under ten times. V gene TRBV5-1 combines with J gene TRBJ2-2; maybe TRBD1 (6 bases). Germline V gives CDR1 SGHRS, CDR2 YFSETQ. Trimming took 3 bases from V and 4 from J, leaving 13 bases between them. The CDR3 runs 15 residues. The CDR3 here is CASSSNRALTGELFF. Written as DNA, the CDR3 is TGCGCCAGCAGCTCTAACAGGGCTCTCACCGGGGAGCTGTTTTTT.

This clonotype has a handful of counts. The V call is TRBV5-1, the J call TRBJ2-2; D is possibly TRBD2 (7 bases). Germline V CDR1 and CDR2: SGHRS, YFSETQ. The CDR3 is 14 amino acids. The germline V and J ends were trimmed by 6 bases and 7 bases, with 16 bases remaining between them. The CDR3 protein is CASMGGGSYGELFF. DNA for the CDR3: TGCGCCAGCATGGGCGGGGGCTCGTACGGGGAGCTGTTTTTT.

CDR3 sequence: CASSATSGLYNEQFF. For the CDR3, the DNA is TGCGCCAGCAGCGCGACTAGCGGGTTATACAATGAGCAGTTCTTC. The chain carries TRBV5-1 and TRBJ2-1; 10 nucleotides line up with TRBD2. Trimming cost V 4 bases and J 4 bases; bases outside gene matches: 5. Germline V CDR1 and CDR2: SGHRS, YFSETQ. This CDR3 contains 15 residues.